Presented here are 2 T cell receptor beta chains from one specimen sequenced in a study of shared clonotypes between healthy human individuals. The table came from immunoSEQ multiplex PCR; TCRdb's copy has only in-frame clones and leaves some out. The data hold more than 2,000,000 clones, with 80% to 95% observed a single time. Sequenced: naive CD4+ T cells from PBMCs. Regarding subset: CD45RA+ positively selected. These receptors all come from a man aged 18 to 35 in good health. Some clones in this sample may be carry-over from other donors' samples.

The chain links TRBV5-1 to TRBJ2-3, with 10 bases matching TRBD1. The length of the CDR3 is 14 residues. Germline V gene data show CDR1 as SGHRS and CDR2 as YFSETQ. The junction had 9 bases not matched to a gene; V was cut back by 6 bases and J by 8 bases. The DNA of the CDR3 is TGCGCCAGCAACCACGGACAGGGGGGCGTTACGCAGTATTTT. Protein: CASNHGQGGVTQYF.

This chain's CDR3 is CASSEGSGANVLTF. The CDR3 DNA is TGTGCCAGCAGCGAGGGCTCTGGGGCCAACGTCCTGACTTTC. The V call is TRBV11-3, the J call TRBJ2-6, with D perhaps TRBD2 (5 bases). CDR1 is SGHNT, CDR2 YENEEA, per germline. V was shortened by 5 bases and J by 0 bases, with 5 bases between the two germline ends. There are 14 residues in the CDR3.